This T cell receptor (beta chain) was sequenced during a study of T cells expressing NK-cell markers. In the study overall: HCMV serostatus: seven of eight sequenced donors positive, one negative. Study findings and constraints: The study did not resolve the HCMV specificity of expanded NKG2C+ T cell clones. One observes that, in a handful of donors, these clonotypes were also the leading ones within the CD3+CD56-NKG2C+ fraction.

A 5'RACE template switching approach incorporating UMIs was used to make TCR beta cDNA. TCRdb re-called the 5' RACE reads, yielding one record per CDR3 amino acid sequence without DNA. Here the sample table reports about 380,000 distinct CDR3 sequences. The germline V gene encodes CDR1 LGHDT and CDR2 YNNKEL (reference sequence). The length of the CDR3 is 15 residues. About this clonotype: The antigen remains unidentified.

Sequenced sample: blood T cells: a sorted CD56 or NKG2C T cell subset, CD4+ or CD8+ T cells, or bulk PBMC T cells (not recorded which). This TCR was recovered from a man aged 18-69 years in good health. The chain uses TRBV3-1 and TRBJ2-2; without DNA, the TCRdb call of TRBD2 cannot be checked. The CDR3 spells CASSRKGLRTGELFF.